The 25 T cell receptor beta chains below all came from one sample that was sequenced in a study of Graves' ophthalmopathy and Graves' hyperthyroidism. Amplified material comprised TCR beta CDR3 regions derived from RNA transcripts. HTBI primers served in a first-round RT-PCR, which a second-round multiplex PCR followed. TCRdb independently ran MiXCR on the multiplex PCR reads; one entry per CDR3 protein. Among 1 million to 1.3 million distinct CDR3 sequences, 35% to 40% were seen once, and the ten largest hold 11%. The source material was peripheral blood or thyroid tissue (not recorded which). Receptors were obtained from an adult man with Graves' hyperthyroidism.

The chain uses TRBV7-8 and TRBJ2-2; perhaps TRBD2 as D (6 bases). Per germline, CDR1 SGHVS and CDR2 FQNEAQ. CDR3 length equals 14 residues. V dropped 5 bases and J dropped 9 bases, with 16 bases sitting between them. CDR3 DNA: TGTGCCAGCAGCCAGCTAGCGATCGCCAGGGAGCTGTTTTTT. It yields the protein CASSQLAIARELFF. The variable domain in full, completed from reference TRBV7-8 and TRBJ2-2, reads GAGVSQSPRYKVAKRGQDVALRCDPISGHVSLFWYQQALGQGPEFLTYFQNEAQLDKSGLPSDRFFAERPEGSVSTLKIQRTQQEDSAVYLCASSQLAIARELFFGEGSRLTVL.

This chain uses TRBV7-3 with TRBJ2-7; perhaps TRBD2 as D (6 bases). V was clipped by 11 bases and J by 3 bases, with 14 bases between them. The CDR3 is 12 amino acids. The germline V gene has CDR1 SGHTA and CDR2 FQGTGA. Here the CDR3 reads CAGGLLGYEQYF. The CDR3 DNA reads TGTGCCGGGGGACTCCTCGGCTACGAGCAGTACTTC.

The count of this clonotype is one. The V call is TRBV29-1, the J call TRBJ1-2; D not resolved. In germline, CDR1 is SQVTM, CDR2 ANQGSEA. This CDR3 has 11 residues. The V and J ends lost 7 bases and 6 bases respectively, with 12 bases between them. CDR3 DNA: TGCAGCGGTCGGGCAGGCGATGGCTACACCTTC. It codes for CSGRAGDGYTF. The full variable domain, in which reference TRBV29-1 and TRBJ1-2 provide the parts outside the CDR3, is SAVISQKPSRDICQRGTSLTIQCQVDSQVTMMFWYRQQPGQSLTLIATANQGSEATYESGFVIDKFPISRPNLTFSTLTVSNMSPEDSSIYLCSGRAGDGYTFGSGTRLTVV.

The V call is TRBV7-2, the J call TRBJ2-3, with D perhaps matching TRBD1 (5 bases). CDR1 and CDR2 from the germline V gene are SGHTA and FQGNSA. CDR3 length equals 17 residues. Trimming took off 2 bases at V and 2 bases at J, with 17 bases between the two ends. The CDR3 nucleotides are TGTGCCAGCAGCTTATTTTTTAGTGGGGCGAACACAGATACGCAGTATTTT. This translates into CASSLFFSGANTDTQYF.

The CDR3, as DNA: TGTGCCAGCAGGGGACAGGGGGGACGGAACACTGAAGCTTTCTTT. As protein: CASRGQGGRNTEAFF. This chain links TRBV2 with TRBJ1-1; 11 nucleotides agree with TRBD1. After removal of 6 bases from V and 1 base from J, the junction contained 4 bases not matched to a gene. CDR3 length: 15 residues. Germline CDR1 SNHLY, CDR2 FYNNEI.

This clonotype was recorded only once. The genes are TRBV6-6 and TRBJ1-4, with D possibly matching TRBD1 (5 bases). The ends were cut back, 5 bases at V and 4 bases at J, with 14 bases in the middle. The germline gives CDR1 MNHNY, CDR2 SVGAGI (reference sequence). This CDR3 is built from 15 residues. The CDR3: CASSERGRDNEKLFF. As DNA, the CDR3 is TGTGCCAGCAGTGAAAGGGGCAGGGATAATGAAAAACTGTTTTTT.

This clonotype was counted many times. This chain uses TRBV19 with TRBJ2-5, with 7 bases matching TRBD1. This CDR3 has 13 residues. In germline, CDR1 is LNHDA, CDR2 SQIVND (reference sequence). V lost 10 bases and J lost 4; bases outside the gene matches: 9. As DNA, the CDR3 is TGTGCCACCAACCCGACAGGGTCAGAGACCCAGTACTTC. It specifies CATNPTGSETQYF. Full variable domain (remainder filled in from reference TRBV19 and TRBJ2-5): DGGITQSPKYLFRKEGQNVTLSCEQNLNHDAMYWYRQDPGQGLRLIYYSQIVNDFQKGDIAEGYSVSREKKESFPLTVTSAQKNPTAFYLCATNPTGSETQYFGPGTRLLVL.

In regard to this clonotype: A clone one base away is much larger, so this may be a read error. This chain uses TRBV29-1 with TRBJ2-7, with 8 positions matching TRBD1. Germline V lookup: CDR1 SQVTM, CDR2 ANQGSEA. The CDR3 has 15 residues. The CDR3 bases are TGCAGCGCACACCTACCCGACAGGGGCTCCTACAAGCAGTACTTC. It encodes CSAHLPDRGSYKQYF.

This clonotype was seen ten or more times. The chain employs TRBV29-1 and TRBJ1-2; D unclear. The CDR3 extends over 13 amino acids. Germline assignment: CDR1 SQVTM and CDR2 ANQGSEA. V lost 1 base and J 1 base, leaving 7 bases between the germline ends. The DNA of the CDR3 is TGCAGCGTTGAAGGGGTTAATAACTATGGCTACACCTTC. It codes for CSVEGVNNYGYTF.

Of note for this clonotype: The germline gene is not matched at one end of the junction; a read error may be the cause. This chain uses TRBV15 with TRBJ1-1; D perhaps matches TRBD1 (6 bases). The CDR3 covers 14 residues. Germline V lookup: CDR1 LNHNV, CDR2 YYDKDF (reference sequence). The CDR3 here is CATRADRENTKAFF. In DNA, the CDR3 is TGTGCCACCAGGGCGGACAGAGAGAACACTAAAGCTTTCTTT. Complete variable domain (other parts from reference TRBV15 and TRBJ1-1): DAMVIQNPRYQVTQFGKPVTLSCSQTLNHNVMYWYQQKSSQAPKLLFHYYDKDFNNEADTPDNFQSRRPNTSFCFLDIRSPGLGDTAMYLCATRADRENTKAFFGQGTRLTVV.

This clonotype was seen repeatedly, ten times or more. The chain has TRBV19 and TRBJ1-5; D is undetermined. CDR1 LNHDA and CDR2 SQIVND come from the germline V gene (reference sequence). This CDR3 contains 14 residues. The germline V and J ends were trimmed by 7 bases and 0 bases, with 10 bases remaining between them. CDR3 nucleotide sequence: TGTGCCAGTACTGACACCACTAGCAATCAGCCCCAGCATTTT. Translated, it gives CASTDTTSNQPQHF.

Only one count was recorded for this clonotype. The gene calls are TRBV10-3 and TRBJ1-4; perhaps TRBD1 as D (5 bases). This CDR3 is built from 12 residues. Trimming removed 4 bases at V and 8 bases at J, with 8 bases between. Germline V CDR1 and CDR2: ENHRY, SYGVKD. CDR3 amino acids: CAISGAGEKLFF. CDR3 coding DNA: TGTGCCATCAGTGGGGCAGGGGAAAAACTGTTTTTT.

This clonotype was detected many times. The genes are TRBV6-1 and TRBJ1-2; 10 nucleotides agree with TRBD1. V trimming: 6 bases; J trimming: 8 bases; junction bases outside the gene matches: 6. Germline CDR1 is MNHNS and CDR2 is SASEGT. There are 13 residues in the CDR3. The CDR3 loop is CASSGTGAGGYTF. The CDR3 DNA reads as TGTGCCAGCAGCGGGACAGGGGCTGGCGGCTACACCTTC.

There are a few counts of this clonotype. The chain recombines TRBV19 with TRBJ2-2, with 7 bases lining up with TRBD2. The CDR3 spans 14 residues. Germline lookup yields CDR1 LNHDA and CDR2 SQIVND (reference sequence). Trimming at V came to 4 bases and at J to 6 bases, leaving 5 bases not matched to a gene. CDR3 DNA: TGTGCCAGTAGTACCGGACTAGAGGCCGGGGAGCTGTTTTTT. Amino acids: CASSTGLEAGELFF.

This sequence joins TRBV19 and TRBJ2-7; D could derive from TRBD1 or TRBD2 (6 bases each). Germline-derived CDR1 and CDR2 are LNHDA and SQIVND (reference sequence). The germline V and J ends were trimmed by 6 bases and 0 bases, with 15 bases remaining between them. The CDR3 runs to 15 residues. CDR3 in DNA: TGTGCCAGTAGCATGGGGTCGGGGGCCTCCTACGAGCAGTACTTC. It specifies CASSMGSGASYEQYF.

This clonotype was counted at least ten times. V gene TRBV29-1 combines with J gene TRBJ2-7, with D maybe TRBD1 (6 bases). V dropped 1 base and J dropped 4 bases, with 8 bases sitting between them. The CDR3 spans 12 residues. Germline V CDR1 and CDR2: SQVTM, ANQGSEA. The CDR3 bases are TGCAGCGTTGAAGTGACAGGATACGAGCAGTACTTC. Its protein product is CSVEVTGYEQYF.

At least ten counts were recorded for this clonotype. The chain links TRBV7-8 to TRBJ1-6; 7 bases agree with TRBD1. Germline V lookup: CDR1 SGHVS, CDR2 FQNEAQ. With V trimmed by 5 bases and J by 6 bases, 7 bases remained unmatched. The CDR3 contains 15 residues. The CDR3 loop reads CASSATGLSNSPLHF. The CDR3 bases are TGTGCCAGCAGCGCGACAGGGCTCAGTAATTCACCCCTCCACTTT.

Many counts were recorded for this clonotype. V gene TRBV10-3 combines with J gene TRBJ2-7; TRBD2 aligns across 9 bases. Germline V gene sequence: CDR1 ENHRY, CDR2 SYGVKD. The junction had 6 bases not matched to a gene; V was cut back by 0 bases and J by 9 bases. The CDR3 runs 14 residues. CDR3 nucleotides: TGTGCCATCAGTGAGTCGGCTAGCGGGACAGTGCAGTACTTC. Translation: CAISESASGTVQYF.

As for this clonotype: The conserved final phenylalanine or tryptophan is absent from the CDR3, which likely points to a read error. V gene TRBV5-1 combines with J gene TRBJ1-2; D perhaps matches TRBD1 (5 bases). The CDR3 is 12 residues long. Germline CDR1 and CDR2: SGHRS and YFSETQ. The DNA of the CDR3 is TGTGCCAGCAGCTTGCGTGGGGACGGCTACACCGTC. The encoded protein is CASSLRGDGYTV.

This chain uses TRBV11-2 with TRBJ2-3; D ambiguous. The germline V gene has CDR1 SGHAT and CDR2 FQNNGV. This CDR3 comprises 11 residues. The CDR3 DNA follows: TGTGCTACCACCTCGACAGATACGCAGTATTTT. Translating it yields CATTSTDTQYF.

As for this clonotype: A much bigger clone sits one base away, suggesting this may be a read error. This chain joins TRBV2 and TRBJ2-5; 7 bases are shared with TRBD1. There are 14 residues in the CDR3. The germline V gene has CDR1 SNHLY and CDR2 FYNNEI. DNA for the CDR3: TGTACCAGCAGTTTGGACAGGCGCAGGGAGACCCAGTACTTC. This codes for CTSSLDRRRETQYF.

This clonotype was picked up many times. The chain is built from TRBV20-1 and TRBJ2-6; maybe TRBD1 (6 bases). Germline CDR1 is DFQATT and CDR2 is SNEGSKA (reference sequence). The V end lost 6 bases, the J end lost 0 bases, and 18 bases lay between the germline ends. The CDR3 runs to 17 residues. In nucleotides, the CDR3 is TGCAGTGCCCTAACTGGGGGCAGGAACTCTGGGGCCAACGTCCTGACTTTC. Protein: CSALTGGRNSGANVLTF.

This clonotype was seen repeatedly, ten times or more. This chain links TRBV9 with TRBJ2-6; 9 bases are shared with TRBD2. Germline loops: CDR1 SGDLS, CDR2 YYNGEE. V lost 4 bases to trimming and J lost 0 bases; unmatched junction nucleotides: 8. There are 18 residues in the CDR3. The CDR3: CASSPRRGGSSGANVLTF. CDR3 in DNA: TGTGCCAGCAGCCCTAGGCGGGGGGGTAGCTCTGGGGCCAACGTCCTGACTTTC.

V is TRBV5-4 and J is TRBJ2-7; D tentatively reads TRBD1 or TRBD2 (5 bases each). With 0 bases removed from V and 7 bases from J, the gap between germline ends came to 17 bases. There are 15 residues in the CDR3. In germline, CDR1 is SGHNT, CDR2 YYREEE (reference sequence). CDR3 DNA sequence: TGTGCCAGCAGCTTGGACACGGACATAACGGGAGAGCAGTACTTC. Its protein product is CASSLDTDITGEQYF.

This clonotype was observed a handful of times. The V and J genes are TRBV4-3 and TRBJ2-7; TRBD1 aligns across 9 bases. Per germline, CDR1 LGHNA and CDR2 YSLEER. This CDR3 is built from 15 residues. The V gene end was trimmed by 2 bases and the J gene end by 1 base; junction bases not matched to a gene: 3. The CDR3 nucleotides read TGCGCCAGCAGCCAAACAGGGGGCGCGTCCTACGAGCAGTACTTC. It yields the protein CASSQTGGASYEQYF.